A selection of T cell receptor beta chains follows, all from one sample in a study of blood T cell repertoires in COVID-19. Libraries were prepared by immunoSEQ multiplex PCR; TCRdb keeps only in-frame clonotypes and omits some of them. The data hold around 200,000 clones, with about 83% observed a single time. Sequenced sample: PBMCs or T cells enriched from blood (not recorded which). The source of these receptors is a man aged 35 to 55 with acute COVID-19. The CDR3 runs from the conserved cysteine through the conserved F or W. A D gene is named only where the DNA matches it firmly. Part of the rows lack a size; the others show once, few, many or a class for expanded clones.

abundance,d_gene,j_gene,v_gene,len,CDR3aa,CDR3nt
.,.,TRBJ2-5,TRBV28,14,CASSTRHRQETQYF,TGTGCCAGCAGTACGAGACATCGACAAGAGACCCAGTACTTC
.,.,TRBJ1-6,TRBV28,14,CASSVGLNNSPLHF,TGTGCCAGCAGCGTGGGACTGAATAATTCACCCCTCCACTTT
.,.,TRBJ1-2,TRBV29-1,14,CSVEDRQNPRGYTF,TGCAGCGTTGAAGACCGGCAGAACCCGCGGGGCTACACCTTC
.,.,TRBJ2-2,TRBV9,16,CASSVAPGSEGGELFF,TGTGCCAGCAGCGTAGCCCCAGGCTCGGAGGGCGGGGAGCTGTTTTTT
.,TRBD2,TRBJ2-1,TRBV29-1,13,CSGRGDGFDEQFF,TGCAGCGGGCGGGGGGACGGTTTCGATGAGCAGTTCTTC
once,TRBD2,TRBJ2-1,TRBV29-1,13,CSAGLAGYNEQFF,TGCAGCGCCGGACTAGCGGGATACAATGAGCAGTTCTTC
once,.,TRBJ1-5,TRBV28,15,CASSFLRTSYQPQHF,TGTGCCAGCAGTTTTCTAAGGACAAGCTATCAGCCCCAGCATTTT
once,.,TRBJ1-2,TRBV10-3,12,CAISEGEYGYTF,TGTGCCATCAGTGAGGGGGAGTATGGCTACACCTTC
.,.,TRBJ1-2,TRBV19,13,CASSIRAPYGYTF,TGTGCCAGTAGTATAAGAGCCCCCTATGGCTACACCTTC
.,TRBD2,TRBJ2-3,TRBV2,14,CASQPSGNTDTQYF,TGTGCCAGCCAGCCTAGCGGAAACACAGATACGCAGTATTTT
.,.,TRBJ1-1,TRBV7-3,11,CASSLSGVAFF,TGTGCCAGCAGCTTATCAGGGGTGGCTTTCTTT
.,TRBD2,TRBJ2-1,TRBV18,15,CASSPLAGSYNEQFF,TGTGCCAGCTCACCTTTAGCGGGGTCTTACAATGAGCAGTTCTTC
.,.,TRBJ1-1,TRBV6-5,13,CASSYSRGTEAFF,TGTGCCAGCAGTTACTCGAGGGGGACTGAAGCTTTCTTT
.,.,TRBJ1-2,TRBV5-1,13,CASSSSGDYGYTF,TGCGCCAGCAGCTCTTCAGGGGACTATGGCTACACCTTC
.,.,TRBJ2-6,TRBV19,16,CASSLRTGVGANVLTF,TGTGCCAGTAGTCTCCGGACCGGGGTAGGGGCCAACGTCCTGACTTTC
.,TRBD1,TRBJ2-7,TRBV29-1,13,CSVEIQGDGEQYF,TGCAGCGTTGAGATACAGGGGGATGGGGAGCAGTACTTC
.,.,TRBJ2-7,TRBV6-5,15,CASRATPGVYYEQYF,TGTGCCAGCAGAGCCACCCCAGGGGTATACTACGAGCAGTACTTC
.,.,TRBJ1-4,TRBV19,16,CASSMGPPTPREKLFF,TGTGCCAGTAGTATGGGCCCTCCAACGCCAAGAGAAAAACTGTTTTTT
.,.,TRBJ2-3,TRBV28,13,CASSSGTSFKQYF,TGTGCCAGCAGTTCCGGGACATCTTTCAAGCAGTATTTT
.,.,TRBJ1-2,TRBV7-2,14,CASSRTQATYGYTF,TGTGCCAGCAGCCGCACCCAGGCTACATATGGCTACACCTTC
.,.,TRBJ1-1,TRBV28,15,CASSLTRDWNTEAFF,TGTGCCAGCAGTTTAACGAGGGATTGGAACACTGAAGCTTTCTTT
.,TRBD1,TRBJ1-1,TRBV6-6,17,CASRRPGQGGPNTEAFF,TGTGCCAGCAGGCGACCAGGACAGGGCGGGCCGAACACTGAAGCTTTCTTT
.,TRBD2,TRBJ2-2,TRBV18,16,CASTPGLAGVTGELFF,TGTGCCAGCACCCCAGGACTAGCGGGAGTCACCGGGGAGCTGTTTTTT
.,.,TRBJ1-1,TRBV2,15,CASSEDMARNTEAFF,TGTGCCAGCAGTGAAGATATGGCTCGGAACACTGAAGCTTTCTTT
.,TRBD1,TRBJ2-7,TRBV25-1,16,CASSGQQGRVTYEQYF,TGTGCCAGCAGTGGTCAACAGGGGAGAGTTACTTACGAGCAGTACTTC
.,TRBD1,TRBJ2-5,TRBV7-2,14,CASSQGQGGQTQYF,TGTGCCAGCAGCCAGGGACAGGGAGGGCAGACCCAGTACTTC
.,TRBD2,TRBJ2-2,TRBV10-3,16,CAISQLAGVQTGELFF,TGTGCCATATCGCAACTAGCGGGGGTACAAACCGGGGAGCTGTTTTTT
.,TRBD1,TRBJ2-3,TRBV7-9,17,CASTDSPGQGATDTQYF,TGTGCCAGCACCGATTCTCCGGGACAGGGGGCAACAGATACGCAGTATTTT
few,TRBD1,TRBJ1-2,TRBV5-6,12,CASSYRGNGYTF,TGTGCCAGCAGCTACAGGGGGAATGGCTACACCTTC
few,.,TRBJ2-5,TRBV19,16,CASSINLGLYQETQYF,TGTGCCAGTAGTATCAACCTGGGCCTGTACCAAGAGACCCAGTACTTC
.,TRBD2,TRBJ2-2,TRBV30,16,CASADPWDYTTGELFF,TGTGCCTCGGCAGACCCCTGGGACTATACAACCGGGGAGCTGTTTTTT
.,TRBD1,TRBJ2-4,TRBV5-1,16,CASSLGDRAPANIQYF,TGCGCCAGCAGCTTGGGGGACAGGGCCCCCGCCAACATTCAGTACTTC
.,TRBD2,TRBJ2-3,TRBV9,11,CASTSGDTQYF,TGTGCCAGTACTAGCGGGGATACGCAGTATTTT